The 15 T cell receptor beta chains below were found in one sample sequenced in a study of blood T cell repertoires in COVID-19. Data came from immunoSEQ multiplex PCR; TCRdb stores just in-frame clones and leaves some out. The sample lists 65,000 to 90,000 clones; roughly 83% were seen once. The sample was peripheral blood. The receptors derive from a man aged 45-65 years with active COVID-19.

V gene TRBV5-1 combines with J gene TRBJ2-2; TRBD1 matches 7 bases. After removal of 4 bases from V and 2 bases from J, the junction contained 8 bases not matched to a gene. The V gene's germline CDR1 is SGHRS and CDR2 YFSETQ. The CDR3 has 16 residues. In DNA form, the CDR3 reads TGCGCCAGCAGCCCCCCTGGGACAGTTAACACCGGGGAGCTGTTTTTT. Its translation is CASSPPGTVNTGELFF.

This clone was counted only a few times. This rearrangement joins TRBV6-6 to TRBJ1-5, with 10 bases that match TRBD1. In germline, CDR1 is MNHNY, CDR2 SVGAGI (reference sequence). The J segment lost 4 bases and the V segment lost 5 bases, leaving 5 bases of the junction unmatched. The CDR3 contains 15 residues. CDR3 in DNA: TGTGCCAGCAGTCAGACAGGGGGCTTTAATCAGCCCCAGCATTTT. Its translation: CASSQTGGFNQPQHF.

The chain employs TRBV24-1 and TRBJ2-5; D possibly corresponds to TRBD1 (6 bases). The V gene lost 4 bases and the J gene lost 4 bases, with 15 bases spanning the gap. Germline assignment: CDR1 KGHDR and CDR2 SFDVKD. The CDR3 consists of 15 residues. The CDR3 region has the DNA TGTGCCACCAGTGACCCCGGTGGCAGGGGAGAGACCCAGTACTTC. It is translated as CATSDPGGRGETQYF.

The V call is TRBV12-3 or TRBV12-4, the J call TRBJ2-7; D is unresolved. The V end was cut by 3 bases, the J end by 5 bases, with 11 bases between. This CDR3 region has 13 residues. Here the CDR3 DNA reads TGTGCCAGCAGTTTTTTAGCCGCCCACGAGCAGTACTTC. Residues: CASSFLAAHEQYF.

The J gene is TRBJ2-7, the V gene TRBV7-6, with 7 bases that match TRBD1. CDR1 SGHVS and CDR2 FNYEAQ come from the germline V gene. This CDR3 comprises 15 residues. The V gene end was trimmed by 1 base and the J gene end by 4 bases; junction bases not matched to a gene: 7. CDR3 region: CASSLETGKRYEQYF. The CDR3, as DNA: TGTGCCAGCAGCTTAGAGACAGGGAAGCGATACGAGCAGTACTTC.

A few counts support this clone. The V call is TRBV27, the J call TRBJ2-3; 13 bases line up with TRBD2. V dropped 6 bases and J dropped 4; count of bases not matched to a gene: 4. The CDR3 consists of 15 residues. CDR1 and CDR2 from the germline V gene are MNHEY and SMNVEV (reference sequence). The CDR3 DNA reads TGTGCCAGCAGCTCGACTAGCGGGAGGTCAGATACGCAGTATTTT. This sequence encodes CASSSTSGRSDTQYF.

The rearrangement uses TRBV7-2 and TRBJ1-2; tentative D call: TRBD1 (6 bases). The CDR3 loop spans 17 amino acids. Per germline, CDR1 SGHTA and CDR2 FQGNSA. Trimming pared 1 base from V and 4 bases from J, leaving 19 bases between. The chain's CDR3 is CASSLGGTGSRSYGYTF. Written as DNA, the CDR3 is TGTGCCAGCAGCTTAGGTGGAACAGGGAGTAGGAGCTATGGCTACACCTTC.

This chain uses TRBV30 with TRBJ1-2; 9 bases are shared with TRBD1. CDR1 and CDR2 from the germline V gene are GTSNPN and SVGIG (reference sequence). The CDR3 is 16 amino acids. V was clipped by 0 bases and J by 6 bases; unmatched bases: 11. CDR3 in DNA: TGTGCCTGGAGTGTACTGGGGACAGGGAATCTCCATGGCTACACCTTC. It encodes CAWSVLGTGNLHGYTF.

This clone was seen once. The chain links TRBV6-2 or TRBV6-3 to TRBJ2-1, with a tentative D call TRBD2 (5 bases). Looked up from germline, CDR1 is MNHEY and CDR2 is SVGEGT. This CDR3 is built from 16 residues. V lost 2 bases to trimming and J lost 2 bases, with 13 bases between them. The CDR3 region has the DNA TGTGCCAGCAGTTACGGAGGAGGTGGGACCTACAATGAGCAGTTCTTC. Protein product: CASSYGGGGTYNEQFF.

The chain is built from TRBV19 and TRBJ2-1; 9 bases map to TRBD1. V dropped 7 bases and J dropped 10; count of bases not matched to a gene: 14. This CDR3 is 15 amino acids long. Germline V gives CDR1 LNHDA, CDR2 SQIVND (reference sequence). The CDR3 sequence is CASMKGQGNTKEQFF. The CDR3 DNA reads as TGTGCCAGTATGAAAGGACAGGGGAACACGAAAGAGCAGTTCTTC.

The genes are TRBV7-2 and TRBJ2-7, with 7 nucleotides matching TRBD2. CDR1 is SGHTA, CDR2 FQGNSA, per germline. The CDR3 is 14 amino acids. Losses at the gene ends were 4 bases for V and 3 bases for J; bases not matched to a gene: 6. As DNA, the CDR3 is TGTGCCAGCAGCTCGGGCGGGAGAATCTACGAGCAGTACTTC. Encoded protein: CASSSGGRIYEQYF.

The chain couples TRBV15 to TRBJ2-3; 7 bases are a match to TRBD1. Germline CDR1 LNHNV, CDR2 YYDKDF (reference sequence). The V and J ends lost 0 bases and 5 bases, in that order; junction bases with no gene match: 8. The CDR3 is 16 residues long. The CDR3 reads CATSRDFVGGIDTQYF. DNA of the CDR3: TGTGCCACCAGCAGAGATTTCGTAGGGGGCATAGATACGCAGTATTTT.

The chain is built from TRBV6-6 and TRBJ2-5; TRBD2 agrees at 11 bases. Germline trimming cut 8 bases from V and 3 bases from J; bases unmatched to any gene: 5. CDR1 and CDR2 from the germline V gene are MNHNY and SVGAGI (reference sequence). The CDR3 has 14 residues. CDR3 DNA sequence: TGTGCCAGCCTAGCGGGGGGTGGCAAAGAGACCCAGTACTTC. The encoded protein is CASLAGGGKETQYF.

This clone appeared a single time. This rearrangement joins TRBV28 to TRBJ2-7, with TRBD2 matching over 10 bases. Germline trimming cut 4 bases from V and 6 bases from J; bases unmatched to any gene: 12. In germline, CDR1 is MDHEN, CDR2 SYDVKM. The CDR3 contains 16 residues. As DNA, the CDR3 is TGTGCCAGCAGTTCCGTGGGAGGAGCGGGGGGGCGCGAGCAGTACTTC. It is translated as CASSSVGGAGGREQYF.

This chain links TRBV20-1 with TRBJ2-7, with D possibly being TRBD1 (5 bases). V was shortened by 3 bases and J by 6 bases, with 12 bases between the two germline ends. The germline gives CDR1 DFQATT, CDR2 SNEGSKA (reference sequence). The length of the CDR3 is 12 residues. The CDR3 loop reads CSASKYQGEQYF. In nucleotides, the CDR3 is TGCAGTGCTAGTAAATACCAGGGCGAGCAGTACTTC.